The text below deals with one T cell receptor (beta chain). Sequencing used immunoSEQ multiplex PCR; TCRdb keeps in-frame clones, though not all of them. The data show tens of thousands of clones, about 74% seen once. This specimen belongs to a study of blood T cell repertoires in COVID-19. Germline CDR1 and CDR2: SGDLS and YYNGEE. This CDR3 is built from 13 residues. V lost 0 bases and J lost 5, with 7 bases in between. This clonotype was sampled from a woman of 80 years or more with acute or convalescent COVID-19. The sample comprised peripheral blood. The rearrangement links TRBV9 to TRBJ2-3, with a tentative D call TRBD2 (6 bases). This CDR3 reads CASSVVEGDTQYF. CDR3 bases: TGTGCCAGCAGCGTAGTGGAGGGAGATACGCAGTATTTT.